This is a list of T cell receptor beta chains from one sample in a study of T cell responses to AZD1222 COVID-19 vaccine. Measured with immunoSEQ multiplex PCR; TCRdb has only the in-frame clones, and not every one. The sample consists of 90,000 to 150,000 clones, around nine tenths of them appearing once. The input for sequencing was peripheral blood, taken on day 0 of AZD1222 vaccination. The receptors shown here come from an adult in good health. The CDR3 runs from the conserved cysteine through the conserved F or W. The order of the fields is J gene, clone size, V gene, D gene, CDR3 protein, CDR3 DNA. D genes are given only for firm matches. Size values are once, few and many counts, or a class for expanded clones, and some rows have none.

TRBJ1-3 - TRBV6-5 - CASRWGPGNTIYF TGTGCCAGCAGGTGGGGGCCTGGAAACACCATATATTTT
TRBJ1-3 - TRBV9 - CASSAGDEPTSGNTIYF TGTGCCAGCAGCGCTGGGGACGAACCCACCTCTGGAAACACCATATATTTT
TRBJ1-4 - TRBV2 - CASGGNWLFF TGTGCCAGCGGGGGAAATTGGCTGTTTTTT
TRBJ1-2 - TRBV11-2 TRBD1 CASSFNRGDGGYTF TGTGCCAGCAGCTTTAACAGGGGTGACGGTGGCTACACCTTC
TRBJ2-7 few TRBV7-9 - CASSRDTYEQYF TGTGCCAGCAGCCGGGACACCTACGAGCAGTACTTC
TRBJ2-2 - TRBV5-1 - CASSLMAGDVAGELFF TGCGCCAGCAGCTTGATGGCAGGGGATGTCGCCGGGGAGCTGTTTTTT
TRBJ2-1 - TRBV11-2 - CASSFSSSPKSYEQFF TGTGCCAGCAGCTTTTCCTCTAGCCCAAAATCATATGAGCAGTTCTTC
TRBJ2-7 - TRBV6-5 - CASRSLEGSKHF TGTGCCAGCAGATCCCTGGAAGGATCGAAGCACTTC
TRBJ1-4 - TRBV28 TRBD1 CAVQGAGIIDEKLFF TGTGCCGTACAGGGGGCGGGGATTATCGATGAAAAACTGTTTTTT
TRBJ1-1 - TRBV5-1 TRBD1 CASSSQGLNTEAFF TGCGCCAGCAGCTCACAGGGGCTTAACACTGAAGCTTTCTTT
TRBJ1-4 - TRBV29-1 - CSVHGASDEKLFF TGCAGCGTCCATGGGGCGTCCGATGAAAAACTGTTTTTT
TRBJ1-1 once TRBV18 - CASSPSRDTEAFF TGTGCCAGCTCACCGAGCAGGGACACTGAAGCTTTCTTT
TRBJ2-5 - TRBV3-1/TRBV3-2 - CASSQWLGRQETQYF TGTGCCAGCAGCCAATGGCTGGGGAGGCAAGAGACCCAGTACTTC
TRBJ1-5 - TRBV7-2 - CASSPGTLNSNQPQHF TGTGCCAGCAGCCCAGGGACACTAAATAGCAATCAGCCCCAGCATTTT
TRBJ2-5 - TRBV4-2 TRBD2 CASSQDASGGEETQYF TGTGCCAGCAGCCAAGATGCTAGCGGGGGGGAAGAGACCCAGTACTTC
TRBJ2-1 - TRBV6-2/TRBV6-3 TRBD2 CASSPLTSGRPLLYNEQFF TGTGCCAGCAGCCCTTTGACTAGCGGGAGACCACTACTTTACAATGAGCAGTTCTTC
TRBJ1-5 - TRBV28 TRBD1 CASSTPGGQGSQPQHF TGTGCCAGCAGCACACCAGGGGGACAGGGCAGTCAGCCCCAGCATTTT
TRBJ1-4 few TRBV25-1 - CASSGQGRANEKLFF TGTGCCAGCAGTGGCCAGGGAAGGGCTAATGAAAAACTGTTTTTT
TRBJ2-2 - TRBV4-2 TRBD2 CASSPGLAGVSGELFF TGTGCCAGCAGCCCCGGACTAGCGGGAGTCAGCGGGGAGCTGTTTTTT
TRBJ1-3 - TRBV6-5 - CASSYSFVGVGNTIYF TGTGCCAGCAGTTACTCGTTCGTAGGGGTAGGAAACACCATATATTTT
TRBJ1-1 - TRBV19 - CASSITSRTVLMNTEAFF TGTGCCAGTAGTATTACTTCCCGGACAGTACTCATGAACACTGAAGCTTTCTTT
TRBJ1-4 - TRBV27 - CASSLSYVATNEKLFF TGTGCCAGCAGCCTATCTTACGTCGCAACTAATGAAAAACTGTTTTTT
TRBJ2-3 - TRBV23-1 TRBD1 CASSQRQGAYTQYF TGCGCCAGCAGTCAGAGACAGGGGGCTTATACGCAGTATTTT
TRBJ1-2 - TRBV6-5 - CASSYGIGYGYTF TGTGCCAGCAGTTACGGGATAGGATATGGCTACACCTTC
TRBJ1-5 - TRBV6-5 TRBD1 CASSLTTGAGQPQHF TGTGCCAGCAGTCTAACGACAGGGGCCGGTCAGCCCCAGCATTTT
TRBJ2-7 - TRBV7-2 TRBD1 CASSGRQGTHEQYF TGCGCCAGCAGCGGCAGACAGGGAACTCACGAGCAGTACTTC
TRBJ2-5 - TRBV30 TRBD2 CAWTSGGVLGTQYF TGTGCCTGGACTAGCGGGGGGGTTTTAGGGACCCAGTACTTC
TRBJ1-3 - TRBV28 - CASSSQDGNTIYF TGTGCCAGCAGTTCCCAGGACGGAAACACCATATATTTT
TRBJ1-3 - TRBV7-2 - CASSLGSGTKGNTIYF TGTGCCAGCAGCTTAGGGTCCGGGACAAAGGGAAACACCATATATTTT
TRBJ2-3 - TRBV2 - CASGPRGGVTDTQYF TGTGCCAGCGGCCCTAGGGGGGGGGTAACAGATACGCAGTATTTT
TRBJ1-3 few TRBV5-5 TRBD1 CASSLAARGSGNTIYF TGTGCCAGCAGCTTGGCCGCCAGGGGGTCTGGAAACACCATATATTTT
TRBJ2-7 - TRBV12-5 - CASGKPRDPAGYEQYF TGTGCTAGTGGTAAGCCCCGGGACCCAGCAGGCTACGAGCAGTACTTC
TRBJ2-3 once TRBV7-9 - CASSLDSTADTQYF TGTGCCAGCAGCTTGGACTCCACCGCAGATACGCAGTATTTT
TRBJ1-1 - TRBV27 - CAARGMGNTEAFF TGTGCCGCTCGGGGAATGGGGAACACTGAAGCTTTCTTT
TRBJ1-5 - TRBV21-1 - CASSKADLPQHF TGTGCCAGCAGCAAAGCGGATCTACCCCAGCATTTT
TRBJ2-7 - TRBV5-4 - CASSIDGRYEQYF TGTGCCAGCAGCATCGACGGGCGGTACGAGCAGTACTTC
TRBJ1-3 - TRBV14 - CASSQEGGEGNGNTIYF TGTGCCAGCAGCCAAGAAGGGGGGGAGGGGAATGGAAACACCATATATTTT
TRBJ1-2 - TRBV28 - CASSSDNYGYTF TGTGCCAGCAGTTCGGACAACTATGGCTACACCTTC
TRBJ1-5 - TRBV18 - CASSPGGDQPQHF TGTGCCAGCTCACCGGGGGGGGACCAGCCCCAGCATTTT
TRBJ2-3 - TRBV11-3 - CASSHSGPSTDTQYF TGTGCCAGCAGCCACAGCGGTCCTAGCACAGATACGCAGTATTTT
TRBJ2-7 - TRBV18 TRBD2 CASSSSGTITYEQYF TGTGCCAGCTCATCGTCCGGGACTATCACCTACGAGCAGTACTTC
TRBJ2-4 - TRBV29-1 TRBD2 CSAGDPDLAGKNIQYF TGCAGCGCCGGAGACCCCGACCTAGCGGGGAAAAACATTCAGTACTTC
TRBJ1-5 - TRBV5-5 TRBD1 CASSLEDRDQPQHF TGTGCCAGCAGCTTGGAGGACAGGGATCAGCCCCAGCATTTT
TRBJ1-4 - TRBV19 - CASSSGQSNEKLFF TGTGCCAGTAGTAGCGGACAGAGTAATGAAAAACTGTTTTTT
TRBJ1-1 - TRBV2 - CASSAVLVDTEAFF TGTGCCAGCAGTGCCGTCCTTGTGGACACTGAAGCTTTCTTT
TRBJ1-1 once TRBV28 - CASSSAGTVNTEAFF TGTGCCAGCAGTTCGGCCGGGACGGTGAACACTGAAGCTTTCTTT